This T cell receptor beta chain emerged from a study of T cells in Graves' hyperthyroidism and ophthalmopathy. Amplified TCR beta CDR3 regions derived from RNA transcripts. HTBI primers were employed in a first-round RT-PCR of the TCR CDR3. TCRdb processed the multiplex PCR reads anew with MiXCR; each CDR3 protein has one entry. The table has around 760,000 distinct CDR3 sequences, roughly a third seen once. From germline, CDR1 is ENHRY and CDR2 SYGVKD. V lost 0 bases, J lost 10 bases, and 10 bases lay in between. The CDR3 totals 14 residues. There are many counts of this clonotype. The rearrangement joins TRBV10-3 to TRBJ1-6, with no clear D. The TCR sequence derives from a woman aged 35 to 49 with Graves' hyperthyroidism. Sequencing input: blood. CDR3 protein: CAISESASGSPLHF. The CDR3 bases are TGTGCCATCAGTGAGTCGGCATCAGGATCACCCCTCCACTTT.